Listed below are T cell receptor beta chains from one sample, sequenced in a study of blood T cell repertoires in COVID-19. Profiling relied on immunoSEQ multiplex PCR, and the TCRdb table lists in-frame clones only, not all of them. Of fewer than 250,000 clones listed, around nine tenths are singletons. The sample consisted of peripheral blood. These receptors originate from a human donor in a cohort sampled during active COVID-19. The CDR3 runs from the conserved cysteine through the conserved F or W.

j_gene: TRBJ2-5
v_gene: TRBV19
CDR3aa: CASSLARGQETQYF

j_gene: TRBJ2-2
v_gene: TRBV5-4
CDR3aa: CASSMRGQGRTGELFF

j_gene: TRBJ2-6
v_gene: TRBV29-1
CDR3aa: CSVEDFTGGSGANVLTF

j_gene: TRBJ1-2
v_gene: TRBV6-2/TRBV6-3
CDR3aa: CASSYSGQTLFDGYTF

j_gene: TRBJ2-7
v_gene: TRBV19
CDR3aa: CASSATGGPYEQYF

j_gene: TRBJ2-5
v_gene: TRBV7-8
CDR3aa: CASSLDGGLETQYF

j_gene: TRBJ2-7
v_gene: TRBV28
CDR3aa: CASSLGGLRFDEQYF

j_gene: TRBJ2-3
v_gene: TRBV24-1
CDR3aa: CATSDSGSSTDTQYF

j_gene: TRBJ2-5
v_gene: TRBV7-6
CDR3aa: CASSRLSSSQETQYF

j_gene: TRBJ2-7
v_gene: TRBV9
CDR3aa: CASSGTSRYEQYF

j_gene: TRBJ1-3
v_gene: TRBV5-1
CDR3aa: CASSLSGASGNTIYF

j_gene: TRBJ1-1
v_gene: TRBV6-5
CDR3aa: CASIISQTLNTEAFF

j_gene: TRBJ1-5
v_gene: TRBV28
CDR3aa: CASAPSALGNQPQHF

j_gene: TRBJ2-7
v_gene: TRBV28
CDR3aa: CASSPAGPGKFF

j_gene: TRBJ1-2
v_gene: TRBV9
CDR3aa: CASSVGAGKGGYTF

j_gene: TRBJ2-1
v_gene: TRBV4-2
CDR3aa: CASSQVSTVTNNEQFF

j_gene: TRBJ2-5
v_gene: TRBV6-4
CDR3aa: CASSDTDRMKRTQYF

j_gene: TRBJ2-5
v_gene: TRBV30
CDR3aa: CAWSVQLGPGETQYF

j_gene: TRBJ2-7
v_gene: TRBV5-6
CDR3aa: CASSLTGDSYEQYF

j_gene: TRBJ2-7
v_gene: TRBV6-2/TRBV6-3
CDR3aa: CASSYSENYEQYF

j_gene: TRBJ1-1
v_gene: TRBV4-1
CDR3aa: CASSQDEGRDTEAFF

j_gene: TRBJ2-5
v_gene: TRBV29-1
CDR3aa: CSVEDTGPGETQYF

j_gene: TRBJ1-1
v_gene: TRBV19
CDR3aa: CATKWEDRVNTEAFF

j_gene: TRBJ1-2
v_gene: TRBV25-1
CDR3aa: CASSEGGNYGYTF

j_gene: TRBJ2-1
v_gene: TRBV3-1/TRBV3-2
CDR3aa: CASSQVAGGPSEQFF

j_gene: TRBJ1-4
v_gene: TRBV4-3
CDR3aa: CASSQVRVTNEKLFF

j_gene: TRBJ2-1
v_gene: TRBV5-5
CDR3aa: CASSLQGTGTSGSYGQFF

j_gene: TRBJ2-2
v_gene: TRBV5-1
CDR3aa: CASRAAPGTSNTGELFF

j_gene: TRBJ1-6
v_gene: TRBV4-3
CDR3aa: CASSQDAGGGRSPLHF

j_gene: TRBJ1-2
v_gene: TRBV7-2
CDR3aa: CASSPDTYGYTF

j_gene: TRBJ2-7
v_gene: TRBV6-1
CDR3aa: CASSEGQGASDEQYF

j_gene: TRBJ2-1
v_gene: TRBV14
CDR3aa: CASSQLAGVYNEQFF

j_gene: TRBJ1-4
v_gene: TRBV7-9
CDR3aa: CASSLTGANEKLFF

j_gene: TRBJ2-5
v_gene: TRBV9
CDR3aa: CASSVAAGGRQETQYF

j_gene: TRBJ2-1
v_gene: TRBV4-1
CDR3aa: CASSLGQGPRAYNEQFF

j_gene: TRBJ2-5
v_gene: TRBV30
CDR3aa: CAWTILETQYF

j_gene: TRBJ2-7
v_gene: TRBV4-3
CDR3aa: CASSQDRTGAYEQYF

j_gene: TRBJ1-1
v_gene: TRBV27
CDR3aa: CASSLGAQTEAFF

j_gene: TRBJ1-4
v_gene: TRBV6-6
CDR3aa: CASRRGGRSNEKLFF

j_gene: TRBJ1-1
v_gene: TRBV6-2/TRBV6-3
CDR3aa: CASSSRQGGRNTEAFF

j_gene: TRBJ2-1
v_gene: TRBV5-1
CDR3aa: CASSFDIYNEQFF

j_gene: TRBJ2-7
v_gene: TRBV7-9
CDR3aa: CASSYREEQYF

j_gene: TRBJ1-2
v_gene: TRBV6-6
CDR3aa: CASSGTPIYGYTF

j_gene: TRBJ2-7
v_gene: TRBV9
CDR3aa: CASSVGSGGGWEQYF

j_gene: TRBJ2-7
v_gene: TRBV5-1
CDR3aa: CASSLGGTGTYEQYF

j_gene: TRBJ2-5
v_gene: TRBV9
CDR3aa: CASSAASGLAGETQYF

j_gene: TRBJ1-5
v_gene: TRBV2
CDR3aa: CASKGQGFLSNQPQHF

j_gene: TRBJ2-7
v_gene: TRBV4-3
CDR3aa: CASSQDLRGIDEQYF

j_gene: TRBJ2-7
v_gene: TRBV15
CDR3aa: CATSRERAPGQGLYEQYF